This T cell receptor beta chain stems from a study of response to subunit inactivated influenza vaccine. The study, taken as a whole, reports: The authors suggested that every seasonal influenza vaccination recruits few new T cells.

With 2 bases clipped from V and 1 base from J, the junction kept 6 bases outside the gene matches. Per the germline V gene, CDR1 is SGHRS and CDR2 is YFSETQ. The CDR3 extends over 16 amino acids. TCRdb independently ran MiXCR on the RT-PCR reads; one entry per CDR3 protein. The table records around 480,000 distinct CDR3 sequences, about 10% of them present only once. In this sample, this clonotype turned up many times. Its antigen is unidentified. This chain connects TRBV5-1 to TRBJ2-1, with TRBD2 matching over 7 bases. Sequenced material: PBMCs from blood, taken about 6 weeks after vaccination. The sequence came from a man aged 45-65 years who received an inactivated influenza vaccine. For the CDR3, the DNA is TGCGCCAGCAGCTTCGGTCTAGCGGAATCCTACAATGAGCAGTTCTTC. Protein product: CASSFGLAESYNEQFF.